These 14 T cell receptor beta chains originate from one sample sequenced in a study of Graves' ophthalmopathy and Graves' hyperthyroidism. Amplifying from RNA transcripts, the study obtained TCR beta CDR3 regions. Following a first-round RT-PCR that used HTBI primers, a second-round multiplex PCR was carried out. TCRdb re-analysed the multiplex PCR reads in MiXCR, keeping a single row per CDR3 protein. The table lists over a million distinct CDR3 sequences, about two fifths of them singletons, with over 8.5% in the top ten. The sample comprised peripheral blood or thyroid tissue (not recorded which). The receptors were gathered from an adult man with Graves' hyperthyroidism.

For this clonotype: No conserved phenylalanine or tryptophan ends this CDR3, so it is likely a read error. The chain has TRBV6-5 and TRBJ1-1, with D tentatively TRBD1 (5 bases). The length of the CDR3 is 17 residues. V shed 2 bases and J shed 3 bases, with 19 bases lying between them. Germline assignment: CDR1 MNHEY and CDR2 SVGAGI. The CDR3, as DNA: TGTGCCAGCAGTTACAAGCCCCCCTTTGGAGGGGACACTGAAGCTTTCCTT. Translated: CASSYKPPFGGDTEAFL.

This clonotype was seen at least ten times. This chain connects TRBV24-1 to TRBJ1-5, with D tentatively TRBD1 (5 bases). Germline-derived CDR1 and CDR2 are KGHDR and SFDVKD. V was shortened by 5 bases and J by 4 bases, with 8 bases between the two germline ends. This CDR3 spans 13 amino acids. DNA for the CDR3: TGTGCCACCAGTGGGTGGGGGAATCAGCCCCAGCATTTT. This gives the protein CATSGWGNQPQHF.

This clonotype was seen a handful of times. The CDR3: CASSQRVGQAHSPLHF. The CDR3 bases are TGTGCCAGCAGCCAGAGGGTAGGACAGGCTCATTCACCCCTCCACTTT. This sequence joins TRBV3-1 and TRBJ1-6, with 7 bases identical to TRBD1. This CDR3 has 16 amino acids. V shed 3 bases, J shed 8 bases, and the junction held 10 bases outside the gene matches. Looked up from germline, CDR1 is LGHDT and CDR2 is YNNKEL (reference sequence).

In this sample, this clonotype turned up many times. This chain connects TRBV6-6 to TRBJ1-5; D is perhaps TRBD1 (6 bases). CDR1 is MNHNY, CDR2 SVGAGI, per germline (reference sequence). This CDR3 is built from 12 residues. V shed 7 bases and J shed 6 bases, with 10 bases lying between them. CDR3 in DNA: TGTGCCAGCATGGGGGCGCGTCAGCCCCAGCATTTT. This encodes CASMGARQPQHF.

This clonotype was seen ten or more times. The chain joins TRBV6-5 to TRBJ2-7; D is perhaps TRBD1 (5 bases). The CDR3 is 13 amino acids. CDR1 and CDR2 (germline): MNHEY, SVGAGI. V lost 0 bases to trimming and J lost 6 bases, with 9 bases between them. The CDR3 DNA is TGTGCCAGCAGTTACTCTTCAGGGCTCGAGCAGTACTTC. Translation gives CASSYSSGLEQYF.

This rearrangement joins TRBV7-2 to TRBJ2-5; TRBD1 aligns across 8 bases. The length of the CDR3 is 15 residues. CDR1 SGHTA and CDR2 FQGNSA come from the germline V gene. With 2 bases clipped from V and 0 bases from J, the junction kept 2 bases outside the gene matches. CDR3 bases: TGTGCCAGCAGCTTATGGGGACAGGACCAAGAGACCCAGTACTTC. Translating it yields CASSLWGQDQETQYF.

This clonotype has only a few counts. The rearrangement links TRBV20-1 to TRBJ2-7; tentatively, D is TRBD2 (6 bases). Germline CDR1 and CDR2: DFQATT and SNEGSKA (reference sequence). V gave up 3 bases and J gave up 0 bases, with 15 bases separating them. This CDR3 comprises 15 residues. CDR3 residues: CSASVAADSSYEQYF. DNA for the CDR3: TGCAGTGCTAGTGTAGCGGCCGATTCCTCCTACGAGCAGTACTTC.

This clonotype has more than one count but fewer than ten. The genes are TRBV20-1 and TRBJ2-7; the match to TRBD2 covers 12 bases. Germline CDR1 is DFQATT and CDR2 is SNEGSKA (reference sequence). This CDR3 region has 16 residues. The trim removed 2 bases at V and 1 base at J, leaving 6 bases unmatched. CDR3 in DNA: TGCAGTGCTAGACCTGAAACTAGCGGGAGGTCCTACGAGCAGTACTTC. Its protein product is CSARPETSGRSYEQYF.

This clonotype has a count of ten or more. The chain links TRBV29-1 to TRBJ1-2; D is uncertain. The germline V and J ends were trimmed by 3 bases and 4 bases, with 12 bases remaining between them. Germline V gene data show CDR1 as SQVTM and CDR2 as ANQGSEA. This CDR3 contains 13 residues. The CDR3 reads CSVEAGTLYGYTF. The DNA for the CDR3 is TGCAGCGTTGAGGCAGGAACCCTCTATGGCTACACCTTC.

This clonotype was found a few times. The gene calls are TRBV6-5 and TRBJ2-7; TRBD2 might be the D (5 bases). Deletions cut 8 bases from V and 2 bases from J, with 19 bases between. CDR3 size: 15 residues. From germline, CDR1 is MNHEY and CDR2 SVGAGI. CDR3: CASLPEAGSTYEQYF. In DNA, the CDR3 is TGTGCCAGCCTCCCGGAGGCAGGCTCCACCTACGAGCAGTACTTC.

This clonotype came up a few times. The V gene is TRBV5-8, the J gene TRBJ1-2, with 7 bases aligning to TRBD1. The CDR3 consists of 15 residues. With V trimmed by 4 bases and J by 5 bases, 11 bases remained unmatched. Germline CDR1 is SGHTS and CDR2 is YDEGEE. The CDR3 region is CASSPSTGSYYGYTF. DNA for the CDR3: TGTGCCAGCAGCCCGTCGACAGGGTCTTATTATGGCTACACCTTC.

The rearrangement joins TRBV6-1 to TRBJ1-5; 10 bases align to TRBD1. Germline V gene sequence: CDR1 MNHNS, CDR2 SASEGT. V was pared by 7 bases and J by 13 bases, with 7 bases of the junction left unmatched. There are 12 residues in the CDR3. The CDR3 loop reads CASKGQGTKQHF. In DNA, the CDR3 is TGTGCCAGCAAGGGACAGGGGACTAAACAGCATTTT.

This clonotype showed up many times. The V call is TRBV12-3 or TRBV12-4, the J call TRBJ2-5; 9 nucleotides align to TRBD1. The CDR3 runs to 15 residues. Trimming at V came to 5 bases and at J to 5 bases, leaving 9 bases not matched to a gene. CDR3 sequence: CASSPRDRETETQYF. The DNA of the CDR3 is TGTGCCAGCAGTCCCCGGGACAGGGAGACGGAGACCCAGTACTTC.

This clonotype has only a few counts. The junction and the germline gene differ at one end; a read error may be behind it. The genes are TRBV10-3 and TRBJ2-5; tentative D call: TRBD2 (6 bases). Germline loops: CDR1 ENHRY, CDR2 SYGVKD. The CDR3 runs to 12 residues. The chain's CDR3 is CASSGGDLTQYF. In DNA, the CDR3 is TGTGCCAGCAGTGGAGGGGATCTGACCCAGTACTTC.